Presented here are 25 T cell receptor beta chains from one specimen sequenced in a study of blood T cell repertoires in COVID-19. Libraries were prepared by immunoSEQ multiplex PCR; TCRdb keeps only in-frame clonotypes and omits some of them. The data show 45,000 to 60,000 clones, with roughly 86% seen just once and more than 2.5% held by the top ten. Specimen: peripheral blood. These receptors were taken from a man aged 45 to 65 with active COVID-19.

The chain uses TRBV3-1 (or the pseudogene TRBV3-2) and TRBJ2-1, with 10 bases aligning to TRBD1. CDR1 LGHDT and CDR2 YNNKEL come from the germline V gene (reference sequence). J gave up 8 bases and V 4 bases, and 8 bases lay outside the gene matches. This CDR3 is built from 15 residues. CDR3 DNA: TGTGCCAGCAGCCCCTACGGGACAGGGGTGGATGAGCAGTTCTTC. Protein sequence: CASSPYGTGVDEQFF.

J is TRBJ2-3 and V is TRBV13; 8 bases line up with TRBD2. The junction had 7 bases not matched to a gene; V was cut back by 1 base and J by 4 bases. The CDR3 is 16 residues long. Germline-derived CDR1 and CDR2 are PRHDT and FYEKMQ (reference sequence). CDR3 nucleotide sequence: TGTGCCAGCAGCTTAGCCGGGAGGGACCTCTCAGATACGCAGTATTTT. Amino acids: CASSLAGRDLSDTQYF.

This chain uses TRBV3-1 (or the pseudogene TRBV3-2) with TRBJ2-5, with 7 bases identical to TRBD1. The trim removed 0 bases at V and 3 bases at J, leaving 10 bases unmatched. The CDR3 loop spans 17 amino acids. Germline CDR1 reads LGHDT; CDR2 reads YNNKEL (reference sequence). The CDR3 sequence is CASSQDRGIGGKETQYF. CDR3 bases: TGTGCCAGCAGCCAAGATAGAGGGATAGGGGGCAAAGAGACCCAGTACTTC.

This clone was counted once. The J gene is TRBJ1-3, the V gene TRBV12-5; maybe TRBD1 (6 bases). With 5 bases removed from V and 8 bases from J, the gap between germline ends came to 16 bases. Per the germline V gene, CDR1 is LGHNT and CDR2 is FRNRAP. The CDR3 is 14 amino acids. Here the CDR3 DNA reads TGTGCTAGTGGTAACTCGGGGGGCACGGACACCATATATTTT. It is translated as CASGNSGGTDTIYF.

The chain joins TRBV6-5 to TRBJ2-3; 9 bases are a match to TRBD1. The CDR3 runs 15 residues. CDR1 MNHEY and CDR2 SVGAGI come from the germline V gene. J lost 5 bases, V lost 6 bases, and 9 bases had no gene match. The CDR3 nucleotides read TGTGCCAGCAGCTACGGGACAGGGAATAGAGATACGCAGTATTTT. This sequence encodes CASSYGTGNRDTQYF.

This chain joins TRBV7-2 and TRBJ2-7, with TRBD2 matching 11 bases. From germline, CDR1 is SGHTA and CDR2 FQGNSA. The CDR3 is 17 amino acids. Trimming removed 0 bases from V and 7 bases from J; junction bases left unmatched: 11. This chain's CDR3 is CASSLASGGARVSEQYF. For the CDR3, the DNA is TGTGCCAGCAGCTTAGCTAGCGGGGGGGCCCGGGTAAGTGAGCAGTACTTC.

This chain uses TRBV10-2 with TRBJ2-7, with a tentative D call TRBD1 (5 bases). The CDR3 covers 14 residues. Trimming took off 4 bases at V and 4 bases at J, with 14 bases between the two ends. Germline CDR1 WSHSY, CDR2 SAAADI. CDR3 DNA: TGCGCCAGCAGTGCCCTCAGGGAAGGGTACGAGCAGTACGTC. This encodes CASSALREGYEQYV.

The V gene is TRBV3-1 (or the pseudogene TRBV3-2), the J gene TRBJ1-5; 8 bases line up with TRBD1. J was trimmed by 1 base and V by 4 bases; bases with no gene match: 3. The CDR3 length is 15 residues. Germline assignment: CDR1 LGHDT and CDR2 YNNKEL (reference sequence). This chain's CDR3 is CASSPGGGSNQPQHF. Here the CDR3 DNA reads TGTGCCAGCAGCCCAGGGGGCGGGAGCAATCAGCCCCAGCATTTT.

This chain links TRBV18 with TRBJ2-5; D possibly corresponds to TRBD2 (5 bases). The germline CDR1 and CDR2 sequences are KGHSH and LQKENI. V was pared by 4 bases and J by 5 bases, with 11 bases between. The CDR3 totals 13 residues. The CDR3 protein is CASSLRGGETQYF. Here the CDR3 DNA reads TGTGCCAGCTCACTCCGAGGCGGGGAGACCCAGTACTTC.

In its sample, this clone was seen once. The V call is TRBV6-5, the J call TRBJ2-1; possible D gene TRBD2, 5 bases. Trimming stripped 2 bases from V and 16 bases from J, with 24 bases between. Germline V CDR1 and CDR2: MNHEY, SVGAGI. The CDR3 runs 15 residues. The CDR3 coding sequence is TGTGCCAGCAGTTACCGTGCGGGTTTAACCGTAACGGTTTTCTTC. Protein: CASSYRAGLTVTVFF.

J is TRBJ2-3 and V is TRBV6-5; 8 nucleotides line up with TRBD2. The CDR3 is 14 residues long. V shed 7 bases, J shed 4 bases, and the junction held 7 bases outside the gene matches. Germline CDR1 and CDR2: MNHEY and SVGAGI. CDR3 sequence (DNA): TGTGCCAGCACGGCGGGAGGCTCTGCAGATACGCAGTATTTT. This translates into CASTAGGSADTQYF.

The rearrangement uses TRBV7-9 and TRBJ1-1; D is undetermined. The CDR3 loop spans 15 amino acids. The ends were cut back, 2 bases at V and 2 bases at J, with 12 bases in the middle. Germline CDR1 SEHNR, CDR2 FQNEAQ (reference sequence). The CDR3 sequence: CASSLSPPPNTEAFF. The CDR3 nucleotides are TGTGCCAGCAGCTTAAGCCCCCCACCAAACACTGAAGCTTTCTTT.

This chain joins TRBV28 and TRBJ2-1, with TRBD2 matching over 9 bases. The germline V gene has CDR1 MDHEN and CDR2 SYDVKM. Germline trimming cut 4 bases from V and 7 bases from J; bases unmatched to any gene: 8. The CDR3 spans 15 residues. Written as DNA, the CDR3 is TGTGCCAGCAGTTCCGTAGGGACTAGCTTGAATGAGCAGTTCTTC. Its protein product is CASSSVGTSLNEQFF.

Written as DNA, the CDR3 is TGTGCCAGCAGCTCCCGGGACAGGGTGTACTTC. Translation: CASSSRDRVYF. The chain combines TRBV12-3 or TRBV12-4 with TRBJ2-5; 9 bases are a match to TRBD1. The CDR3 extends over 11 amino acids. The ends lost 6 bases at V and 13 bases at J; junction bases unmatched: 6.

This chain uses TRBV27 with TRBJ2-7; TRBD2 matches 9 bases. Germline values: CDR1 MNHEY, CDR2 SMNVEV (reference sequence). The CDR3 is made up of 15 amino acids. The ends lost 3 bases at V and 4 bases at J; junction bases unmatched: 7. CDR3 protein: CASSLKAGGPYEQYV. CDR3 DNA sequence: TGTGCCAGCAGTTTGAAGGCGGGAGGGCCGTACGAGCAGTACGTC.

The chain combines TRBV5-1 with TRBJ2-1, with TRBD2 identical over 10 bases. The CDR3 totals 19 residues. Germline loops: CDR1 SGHRS, CDR2 YFSETQ. The V and J ends lost 0 bases and 12 bases, in that order; junction bases with no gene match: 21. CDR3 coding DNA: TGCGCCAGCAGCTTGGGGGGGACTAGCGCATCCCTATTCGGAGTGGGGCAGTTCTTC. Encoded protein: CASSLGGTSASLFGVGQFF.

J is TRBJ2-6 and V is TRBV29-1; 7 bases align to TRBD1. The trim removed 7 bases at V and 0 bases at J, leaving 12 bases unmatched. The CDR3 contains 17 residues. The germline V gene encodes CDR1 SQVTM and CDR2 ANQGSEA. CDR3 sequence (DNA): TGCAGCGCTATACATAGGGACAGTAACTCTGGGGCCAACGTCCTGACTTTC. Residues: CSAIHRDSNSGANVLTF.

The V call is TRBV12-5, the J call TRBJ2-2, with 7 bases matching TRBD1. Germline assignment: CDR1 LGHNT and CDR2 FRNRAP. This CDR3 region has 15 residues. With 1 base clipped from V and 6 bases from J, the junction kept 5 bases outside the gene matches. This CDR3 reads CASGLGQGSAGELFF. The CDR3 DNA reads TGTGCTAGTGGTTTGGGACAGGGATCAGCCGGGGAGCTGTTTTTT.

V gene TRBV4-3 combines with J gene TRBJ2-1; 8 bases are shared with TRBD2. The CDR3 contains 15 residues. J lost 4 bases, V lost 0 bases, and 2 bases had no gene match. The germline gives CDR1 LGHNA, CDR2 YSLEER. The CDR3 sequence is CASSQDAGGYNEQFF. CDR3 nucleotides: TGCGCCAGCAGCCAAGACGCGGGGGGATACAATGAGCAGTTCTTC.

This chain connects TRBV5-1 to TRBJ2-3; 7 nucleotides agree with TRBD1. Germline-derived CDR1 and CDR2 are SGHRS and YFSETQ. The CDR3 has 14 amino acids. The V segment lost 7 bases and the J segment 4 bases; nucleotides outside the gene matches: 9. The CDR3 DNA sequence: TGCGCCAGCTCCTCAGGGGGAAGGGCAGATACGCAGTATTTT. Translation: CASSSGGRADTQYF. The variable domain in full, completed from reference TRBV5-1 and TRBJ2-3, reads KAGVTQTPRYLIKTRGQQVTLSCSPISGHRSVSWYQQTPGQGLQFLFEYFSETQRNKGNFPGRFSGRQFSNSRSEMNVSTLELGDSALYLCASSSGGRADTQYFGPGTRLTVL.

In this sample, this clone turned up a few times. The V call is TRBV4-1, the J call TRBJ2-1, with TRBD2 as a possible D gene (6 bases). CDR1 is MGHRA and CDR2 is YSYEKL in the germline V gene. V was clipped by 6 bases and J by 5 bases, with 20 bases between them. CDR3 length equals 16 residues. CDR3 protein: CASRPVAVGGNNEQFF. CDR3 DNA: TGCGCCAGCAGACCCGTCGCCGTTGGGGGGAACAATGAGCAGTTCTTC.

V gene TRBV3-1 (or the pseudogene TRBV3-2) combines with J gene TRBJ1-3; maybe TRBD1 (6 bases). V shed 5 bases and J shed 0 bases, with 11 bases lying between them. The CDR3 spans 15 residues. From germline, CDR1 is LGHDT and CDR2 YNNKEL (reference sequence). For the CDR3, the DNA is TGTGCCAGCAGCAAACAGGGACGCTCTGGAAACACCATATATTTT. Translated: CASSKQGRSGNTIYF.

The chain has TRBV18 and TRBJ1-4; D possibly corresponds to TRBD1 (6 bases). The CDR3 sequence is 14 residues long. Trimming cost V 5 bases and J 8 bases, with 15 bases left between them. Germline V gene sequence: CDR1 KGHSH, CDR2 LQKENI. In DNA form, the CDR3 reads TGTGCCAGCTCAAAGGGGCAGGGGAACGAAAAACTGTTTTTT. Amino acids: CASSKGQGNEKLFF.

V is TRBV29-1 and J is TRBJ1-1, with 9 bases lining up with TRBD1. After removal of 0 bases from V and 11 bases from J, the junction contained 7 bases not matched to a gene. The germline V gene has CDR1 SQVTM and CDR2 ANQGSEA. The CDR3 is made up of 13 amino acids. The CDR3 loop is CSVEEGTGFRAFF. In nucleotides, the CDR3 is TGCAGCGTTGAAGAAGGGACAGGGTTTCGGGCTTTCTTT.

J is TRBJ1-1 and V is TRBV28; 10 bases agree with TRBD1. CDR1 is MDHEN, CDR2 SYDVKM, per germline. The CDR3 totals 16 residues. The V gene end was trimmed by 5 bases and the J gene end by 0 bases; junction bases not matched to a gene: 6. The CDR3 reads CASSPGQGTMNTEAFF. The DNA for the CDR3 is TGTGCCAGCAGTCCGGGACAGGGGACCATGAACACTGAAGCTTTCTTT.